One and the same sample provided the 11 T cell receptor beta chains below, sequenced in a study of blood T cells in healthy people across ages. Primed by a sample-barcoded 5' primer and a J-beta primer mix, a second PCR proceeded for about 6 to 12 cycles. TCRdb processed the 5' RACE reads anew with MiXCR; each CDR3 protein has one entry. The table lists 920,000 or so distinct CDR3 sequences, under 55% of them singletons. Sequenced sample: blood. The receptors come from a woman aged 55-69 years in good health.

The rearrangement links TRBV28 to TRBJ2-7, with TRBD2 matching 7 bases. The CDR3 runs 16 residues. With V trimmed by 5 bases and J by 4 bases, 14 bases remained unmatched. Germline CDR1 MDHEN, CDR2 SYDVKM. The CDR3 is CASSPGGAGRFYEQYF. The CDR3 DNA is TGTGCCAGCAGTCCGGGGGGAGCGGGAAGGTTTTACGAGCAGTACTTC.

The CDR3 loop reads CASSMPKEWNTEAFF. The DNA of the CDR3 is TGTGCCAGTAGTATGCCCAAAGAGTGGAACACTGAAGCTTTCTTT. This chain links TRBV19 with TRBJ1-1; no clear D. The germline V gene has CDR1 LNHDA and CDR2 SQIVND (reference sequence). The CDR3 spans 15 residues. The V end was cut by 3 bases, the J end by 1 base, with 12 bases between.

This clonotype was counted a few times. The gene calls are TRBV4-2 and TRBJ2-1; 12 bases line up with TRBD2. The CDR3 spans 16 residues. Trimming at V came to 0 bases and at J to 6 bases, leaving 3 bases not matched to a gene. CDR1 is LGHNA and CDR2 is YNFKEQ in the germline V gene. The DNA for the CDR3 is TGTGCCAGCAGCCAAGATTCGGGACTAGCGGGCAATGAGCAGTTCTTC. This codes for CASSQDSGLAGNEQFF.

The chain links TRBV25-1 to TRBJ2-3; TRBD2 agrees at 10 bases. The CDR3 is 17 amino acids. Germline lookup yields CDR1 MGHDK and CDR2 SYGVNS. V lost 1 base and J lost 3; bases outside the gene matches: 7. The CDR3 DNA reads TGTGCCAGCAGTGAATTAGGTAGCGGGAGGAGAACAGATACGCAGTATTTT. This codes for CASSELGSGRRTDTQYF.

The chain joins TRBV12-3 or TRBV12-4 to TRBJ2-1; TRBD2 matches at 9 bases. V dropped 5 bases and J dropped 8; count of bases not matched to a gene: 7. The CDR3 totals 14 residues. The CDR3 here is CASSVSGSSDEQFF. In DNA, the CDR3 is TGTGCCAGCAGTGTTAGCGGGAGTAGCGATGAGCAGTTCTTC.

This clonotype was counted a single time. One end of the junction fails to match germline, which may point to a read error. This chain links TRBV20-1 with TRBJ2-1, with D uncertain. Germline V gene lookup returns CDR1 DFQATT and CDR2 SNEGSKA (reference sequence). CDR3 length: 14 residues. The CDR3 is CSARAAALGNEQFF. The CDR3 DNA follows: TGCAGTGCCAGAGCCGCGGCCCTCGGGAATGAGCAGTTCTTC.

This clonotype was seen only a few times. This sequence joins TRBV9 and TRBJ2-3; 10 nucleotides align to TRBD2. Trimming took 4 bases from V and 0 from J; bases not matched to a gene: 5. The CDR3 totals 16 residues. Looked up from germline, CDR1 is SGDLS and CDR2 is YYNGEE. The CDR3 DNA is TGTGCCAGCAGCATAGGACTAGCGGCAAGCACAGATACGCAGTATTTT. Translation gives CASSIGLAASTDTQYF.

This chain joins TRBV11-2 and TRBJ2-4; 7 bases are shared with TRBD2. The end of the DNA is better explained by TRBJ2-7, so the J call may be wrong. CDR3 length equals 15 residues. The germline V gene encodes CDR1 SGHAT and CDR2 FQNNGV. The CDR3 reads CASSSEPGGPYEQYF. The CDR3 region has the DNA TGTGCCAGCAGCAGTGAACCGGGGGGACCCTACGAGCAGTACTTC.

A word on this clonotype: This likely reflects a read error, since a far larger clone is one base away. The chain joins TRBV7-9 to TRBJ2-7, with D unclear. Germline V gene sequence: CDR1 SEHNR, CDR2 FQNEAQ (reference sequence). This CDR3 is built from 11 residues. The V gene lost 5 bases and the J gene lost 5 bases, with 7 bases spanning the gap. The CDR3 DNA reads as TGTGCCAGCAGCAGCAACGACGAGCAGTACTTC. It yields the protein CASSSNDEQYF.

In this sample, this clonotype turned up a few times. This chain uses TRBV7-8 with TRBJ2-1; 9 bases are shared with TRBD2. The V gene end was trimmed by 5 bases and the J gene end by 7 bases; junction bases not matched to a gene: 9. The germline CDR1 and CDR2 sequences are SGHVS and FQNEAQ. The CDR3 runs to 15 residues. The CDR3 region has the DNA TGTGCCAGCAGCCCGGTAGCGGGAGTGGGAAATGAGCAGTTCTTC. Protein sequence: CASSPVAGVGNEQFF.

This chain joins TRBV28 and TRBJ2-4; 7 positions match TRBD1. Gene TRBJ2-7 matches the end of the DNA better, so the J call may be wrong. Germline-derived CDR1 and CDR2 are MDHEN and SYDVKM. This CDR3 is built from 13 residues. CDR3 bases: TGTGCCAGCAGCCAAAGGGGGCCACGCGAGCAGTACTTC. Encoded protein: CASSQRGPREQYF.